What follows describes a single TCR beta chain. Its antigen is not identified. The data derive from a study of T cell responses to AZD1222 COVID-19 vaccine. Study-wide results and limits: Nearly half of spike-specific TCRs reportedly target variant regions that are unmutated in the B.1.351 and B.1.1.7 variants. With two AZD1222 doses given, Spike-specific TCR breadth and depth both rose.

Losses at the gene ends were 3 bases for V and 4 bases for J; bases not matched to a gene: 8. Germline CDR1 reads MNHNS; CDR2 reads SASEGT. The CDR3 has 16 residues. The table came from immunoSEQ multiplex PCR; TCRdb's copy has only in-frame clones and leaves some out. This table has about 110,000 clones, 88% appearing once. This TCR came from an adult in good health. The chain links TRBV6-1 to TRBJ1-2, with TRBD1 matching over 10 bases. The starting material was peripheral blood, obtained on day 0 of AZD1222 vaccination. The CDR3 DNA reads as TGTGCCAGCAGTGAGGCCGGGACAGGGGTAGGCTATGGCTACACCTTC. The encoded protein is CASSEAGTGVGYGYTF.